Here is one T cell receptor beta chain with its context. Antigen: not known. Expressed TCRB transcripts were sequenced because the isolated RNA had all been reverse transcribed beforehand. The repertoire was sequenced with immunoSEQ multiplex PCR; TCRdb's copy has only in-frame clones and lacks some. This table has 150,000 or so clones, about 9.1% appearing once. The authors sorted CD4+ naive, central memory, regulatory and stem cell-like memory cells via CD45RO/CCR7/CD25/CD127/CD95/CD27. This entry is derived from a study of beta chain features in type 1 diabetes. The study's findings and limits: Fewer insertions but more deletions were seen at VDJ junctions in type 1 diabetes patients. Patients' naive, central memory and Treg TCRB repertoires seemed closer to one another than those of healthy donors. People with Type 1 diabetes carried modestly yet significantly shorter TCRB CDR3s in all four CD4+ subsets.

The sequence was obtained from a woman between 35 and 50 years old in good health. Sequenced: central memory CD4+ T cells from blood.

The CDR3 region has the DNA TGCGCCAGCAGCCCCTCACAGGGGGCGCGGACTAGCGGGTTCCAAGAGACCCAGTACTTC. It is translated as CASSPSQGARTSGFQETQYF. The chain recombines TRBV5-1 with TRBJ2-5; 11 bases agree with TRBD2. CDR3 length equals 20 residues. Trimming removed 4 bases from V and 1 base from J; junction bases left unmatched: 18. CDR1 and CDR2 (germline): SGHRS, YFSETQ.